This T cell receptor beta chain stems from a study of CD8+CD57+ T cells in acquired aplastic anemia (dated by TCRdb to the late 2010s). In terms of the full investigation: DNA extracted from sorted CD4+ and CD8+ cells had a mean of roughly 3.3 ug, with a range of about 0.18 to 27.4 ug.

From the cysteine up to the phenylalanine, the CDR3 has a length of 15 residues. Only the CDR3 portion is preserved as DNA: 45 bases, with reading frame beginning at the first base. CDR1 is given as SGDLS and CDR2 as YYNGEE, both from the germline V gene. V is reduced by 5 bases and J by 4 bases, leaving a spacing of 16 bases between them. In regard to this clonotype: What this receptor recognizes is not known. Base quality data are lacking; no much larger clone is found one base away.

Genomic DNA was used as template for profiling of TCR beta VDJ combinations and CDR3 sequences. TCR repertoire sequencing was run on an Illumina HiSeq 2000. The authors processed their data as follows. TRBV/TRBJ rearrangement plots, CDR3 size and DJ length profiles, and Simpson's diversity index were used to evaluate the repertoires. The immunodominant clone was defined as the most abundant DNA sequence in deep sequencing data. CDR3 amino acid sequences were checked for sharing across subjects and were also compared against the VDJdb database and published repertoires. TCRdb reran the public reads through fastp at Q25 and MiXCR, keeping productive beta chains. Every distinct CDR3 protein forms one entry, paired with its most common genes and DNA. The V and J calls and clone size come from TCRdb's table, not from the authors' own analysis. The sample has hundreds of thousands of distinct CDR3 sequences on record, around 60% of them singletons. 6.5% to 10% of the sample is taken by the ten largest.

Study-wide findings and limitations: No significant difference in CD8+ Simpson's diversity was found between patients and healthy controls (P=0.060). Although under 35 CD8+ CDR3 sequences were shared by patients and controls, these sequences appeared highly expressed in patients and within the immunodominant clones of patients.

In this study, sorted CD4+ and CD8+ T cells from the blood of healthy subjects and of severe aplastic anemia patients had their TCR repertoires deep-sequenced. Ficoll-Paque density gradient centrifugation was used to isolate peripheral blood mononuclear cells. CD4+ and CD8+ T cells were sorted by FACS or magnetic beads before DNA extraction. The specimen sequenced was sorted CD4+, CD8+, or CD8+CD57+ T cells (not recorded which) from PBMCs. Recombination joined TRBV9 with TRBJ2-1, with the D gene not confidently named. The clonotype comes from a human donor with severe aplastic anemia or a healthy control (not recorded which). The CDR3 reads as follows: CASSLIAGDYNEQFF. The nucleotides read TGTGCCAGCAGTTTAATAGCCGGCGATTACAATGAGCAGTTCTTC.